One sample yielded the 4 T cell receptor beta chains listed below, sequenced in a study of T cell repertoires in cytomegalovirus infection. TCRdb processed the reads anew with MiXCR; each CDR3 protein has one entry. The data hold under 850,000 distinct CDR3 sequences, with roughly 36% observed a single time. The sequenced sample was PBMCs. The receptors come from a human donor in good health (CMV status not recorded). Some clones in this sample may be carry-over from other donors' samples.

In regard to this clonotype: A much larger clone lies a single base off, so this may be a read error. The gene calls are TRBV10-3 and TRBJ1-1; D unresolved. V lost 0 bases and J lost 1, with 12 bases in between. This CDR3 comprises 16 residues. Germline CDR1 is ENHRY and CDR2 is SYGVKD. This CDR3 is CAISESGTRGNTEAFF. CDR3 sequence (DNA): TGTGCCATCAGTGAGTCGGGCACCCGTGGGAACACTGAAGCTTTCTTT.

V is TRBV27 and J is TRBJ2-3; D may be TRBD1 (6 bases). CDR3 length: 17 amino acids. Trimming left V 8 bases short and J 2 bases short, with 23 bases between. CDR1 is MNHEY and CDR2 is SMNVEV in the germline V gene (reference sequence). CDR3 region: CASPAPGGGGPTDTQYF. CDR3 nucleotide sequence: TGTGCCAGCCCGGCCCCGGGCGGTGGGGGCCCCACAGATACGCAGTATTTT.

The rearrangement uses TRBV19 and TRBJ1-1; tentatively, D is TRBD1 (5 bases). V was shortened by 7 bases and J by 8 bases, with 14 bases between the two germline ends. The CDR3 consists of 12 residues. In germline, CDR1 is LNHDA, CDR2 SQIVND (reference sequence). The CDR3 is CASITAGGEAFF. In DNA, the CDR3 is TGTGCCAGTATCACGGCCGGGGGAGAAGCTTTCTTT.

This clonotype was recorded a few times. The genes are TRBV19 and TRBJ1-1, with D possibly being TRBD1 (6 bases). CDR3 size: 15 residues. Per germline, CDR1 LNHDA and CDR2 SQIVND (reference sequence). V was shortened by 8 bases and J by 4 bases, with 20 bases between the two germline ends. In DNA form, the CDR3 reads TGTGCCAGTCTCTTCTTTGGGGGGGGCGGCACTGAAGCTTTCTTT. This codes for CASLFFGGGGTEAFF.